The present TCR beta chain was sequenced within a study of T cells after yellow fever vaccination. This CDR3 contains 15 residues. After removal of 4 bases from V and 1 base from J, the junction contained 5 bases not matched to a gene. Germline values: CDR1 SGHKS, CDR2 YYEKEE (reference sequence). TCRdb re-called the 5' RACE reads through MiXCR, storing one row per CDR3 protein. In the table there are fewer than 450,000 distinct CDR3 sequences, roughly 8.4% of which are singletons. The chain carries TRBV5-5 and TRBJ1-5; 7 bases agree with TRBD1. The sequence was obtained from a young man who received the YFV17D yellow fever vaccine. The sample was PBMCs, taken roughly 45 days after the first yellow fever vaccination. The CDR3: CASSPRGASNQPQHF. CDR3 bases: TGTGCCAGCAGCCCCAGGGGGGCGAGCAATCAGCCCCAGCATTTT.